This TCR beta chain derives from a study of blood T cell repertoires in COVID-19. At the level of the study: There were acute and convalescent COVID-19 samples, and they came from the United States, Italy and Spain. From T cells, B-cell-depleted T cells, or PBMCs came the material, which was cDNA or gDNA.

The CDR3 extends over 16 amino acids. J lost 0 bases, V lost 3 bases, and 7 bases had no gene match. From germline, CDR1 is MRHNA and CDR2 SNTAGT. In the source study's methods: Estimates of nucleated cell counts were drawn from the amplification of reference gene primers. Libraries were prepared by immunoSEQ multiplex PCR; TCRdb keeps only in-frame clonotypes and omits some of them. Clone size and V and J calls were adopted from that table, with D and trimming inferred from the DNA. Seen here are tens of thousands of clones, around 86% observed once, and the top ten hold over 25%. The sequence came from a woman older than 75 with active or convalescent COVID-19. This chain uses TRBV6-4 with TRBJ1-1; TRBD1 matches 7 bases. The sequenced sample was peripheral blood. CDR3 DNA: TGTGCCAGCAGTGAGGGGGACAGAATCCTGAACACTGAAGCTTTCTTT. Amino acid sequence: CASSEGDRILNTEAFF.